The 8 T cell receptor beta chains below all came from one sample that was sequenced in a study of siplizumab effects on memory and regulatory T cells. Profiled with immunoSEQ multiplex PCR; TCRdb holds only in-frame clones, not every one. The table has 100,000 to 120,000 clones, more than 90% seen once. Sequencing used CD4+ T cells sorted from blood. Source of these receptors: a human donor in good health.

Only one count was recorded for this clone. V usage is TRBV9 and J usage is TRBJ2-5; D gene uncertain. The CDR3 is 14 amino acids. Germline V lookup: CDR1 SGDLS, CDR2 YYNGEE. V lost 4 bases, J lost 2 bases, and 12 bases lay in between. The CDR3 sequence is CASSLRPDQETQYF. The CDR3 bases are TGTGCCAGCAGCCTTCGGCCAGATCAAGAGACCCAGTACTTC.

This clone is a singleton in its sample. The chain employs TRBV7-7 and TRBJ1-1, with unresolved D. The V and J ends lost 3 bases and 4 bases respectively, with 12 bases between them. This CDR3 has 14 amino acids. Germline V CDR1 and CDR2: SSHAT, FNYEAQ (reference sequence). The CDR3 DNA is TGTGCCAGCAGCTTGCTCAAGGTTCGCACTGAAGCTTTCTTT. Encoded protein: CASSLLKVRTEAFF.

This clone was seen once. The rearrangement uses TRBV15 and TRBJ1-2; 9 bases line up with TRBD1. CDR1 is LNHNV, CDR2 YYDKDF, per germline (reference sequence). Trimming cost V 5 bases and J 4 bases; bases outside gene matches: 5. The CDR3 length is 14 residues. The CDR3 region has the DNA TGTGCCACCAGCGCCCCGGGACAGGGCTATGGCTACACCTTC. It is translated as CATSAPGQGYGYTF.

The CDR3 bases are TGTGCCAGCAGCCCCTTTGGGCGGGTCAGCTCCTACAATGAGCAGTTCTTC. It yields the protein CASSPFGRVSSYNEQFF. This chain joins TRBV7-9 and TRBJ2-1, with a possible D match to TRBD2 (5 bases). There are 17 residues in the CDR3. V was shortened by 5 bases and J by 0 bases, with 17 bases between the two germline ends. Germline lookup yields CDR1 SEHNR and CDR2 FQNEAQ (reference sequence).

The rearrangement links TRBV19 to TRBJ2-5, with 7 bases matching TRBD1. This CDR3 region has 16 residues. V gave up 5 bases and J gave up 2 bases; unmatched junction bases: 11. CDR1 is LNHDA, CDR2 SQIVND, per germline (reference sequence). CDR3 sequence (DNA): TGTGCCAGTAGTTTCGGCCCCTCCAGGGGGCAAGAGACCCAGTACTTC. It translates to CASSFGPSRGQETQYF. Full variable domain (rest looked up from reference TRBV19 and TRBJ2-5): DGGITQSPKYLFRKEGQNVTLSCEQNLNHDAMYWYRQDPGQGLRLIYYSQIVNDFQKGDIAEGYSVSREKKESFPLTVTSAQKNPTAFYLCASSFGPSRGQETQYFGPGTRLLVL.

This clone was detected a few times. The chain carries TRBV5-1 and TRBJ1-2; 8 bases map to TRBD1. Germline CDR1 and CDR2: SGHRS and YFSETQ. CDR3 size: 20 residues. V was clipped by 2 bases and J by 0 bases; unmatched bases: 18. Here the CDR3 reads CASSFGGLRYEDRANYGYTF. CDR3 coding DNA: TGCGCCAGCAGCTTTGGGGGCCTACGATACGAGGACAGGGCTAACTATGGCTACACCTTC.

CDR3 region: CASRNGQAPQETQYF. Written as DNA, the CDR3 is TGTGCCAGCAGAAACGGACAGGCCCCCCAAGAGACCCAGTACTTC. This chain links TRBV27 with TRBJ2-5, with 7 nucleotides matching TRBD1. CDR3 size: 15 residues. Trimming removed 6 bases from V and 1 base from J; junction bases left unmatched: 8. Germline loops: CDR1 MNHEY, CDR2 SMNVEV (reference sequence).

The chain employs TRBV10-3 and TRBJ2-6; the D is unclear. The ends were cut back, 7 bases at V and 1 base at J, with 17 bases in the middle. This CDR3 has 17 amino acids. The germline CDR1 and CDR2 sequences are ENHRY and SYGVKD. CDR3 region: CAIMPGQKMSGANVLTF. The CDR3 DNA reads TGTGCCATCATGCCGGGTCAGAAGATGTCTGGGGCCAACGTCCTGACTTTC.